The source of this T cell receptor beta chain is a study of vaccination and CD4 T cells after COVID-19. This clonotype has only a few counts. Its antigen is currently unknown. With the Oncomine TCR Beta short-read assay, DNA from cultured CD4+ T cells was sequenced. From the PCR reads, TCRdb called clonotypes with MiXCR, one entry per CDR3 protein. The sample carries tens of thousands of distinct CDR3 sequences, 42% recorded once. Time point meaning: late sampling 161 to 241 days after vaccination in a few convalescent patients. This sample's treatment: roughly nine-day PBMC culture with coronavirus spike peptide pools or control peptides (ViraFEST assay). There are 14 residues in the CDR3. J was trimmed by 5 bases and V by 6 bases; bases with no gene match: 5. Germline V gene data show CDR1 as MDHEN and CDR2 as SYDVKM.

This TCR derives from a human donor who had recovered from COVID-19. The sequencing used CD4+ T cells from blood, cultured in vitro, collected about 7 months after SARS-CoV-2 vaccination. The chain is built from TRBV28 and TRBJ2-5; TRBD2 matches at 11 bases. The CDR3 loop is CASRRTSGWETQYF. The CDR3 bases are TGTGCCAGCAGACGGACTAGCGGGTGGGAGACCCAGTACTTC.